One and the same sample provided the 21 T cell receptor beta chains below, sequenced in a study of blood T cell repertoires in COVID-19. Assay: immunoSEQ multiplex PCR; the TCRdb copy retains only in-frame clones and omits some. The profile shows 200,000 or so clones, roughly 82% of them singletons. Sample: peripheral blood. Receptor source: a human donor in a cohort sampled during active COVID-19.

The V and J genes are TRBV5-1 and TRBJ2-5; TRBD1 aligns across 8 bases. The CDR3 totals 17 residues. CDR1 is SGHRS, CDR2 YFSETQ, per germline. V lost 0 bases, J lost 1 base, and 8 bases stayed unmatched. The CDR3 bases are TGCGCCAGCAGCTTGGTGGCAGGGGGCCCTTTCCAAGAGACCCAGTACTTC. It codes for CASSLVAGGPFQETQYF. Full variable domain (outside the CDR3, taken from reference TRBV5-1 and TRBJ2-5): KAGVTQTPRYLIKTRGQQVTLSCSPISGHRSVSWYQQTPGQGLQFLFEYFSETQRNKGNFPGRFSGRQFSNSRSEMNVSTLELGDSALYLCASSLVAGGPFQETQYFGPGTRLLVL.

A single count supports this clone. This rearrangement joins TRBV6-4 to TRBJ2-1, with D possibly being TRBD1 (6 bases). Germline assignment: CDR1 MRHNA and CDR2 SNTAGT. This CDR3 is 15 amino acids long. Trimming pared 3 bases from V and 5 bases from J, leaving 14 bases between. CDR3 in DNA: TGTGCCAGCAGTGAGGCAGGGGATGGCAACAATGAGCAGTTCTTC. Translation gives CASSEAGDGNNEQFF.

The chain joins TRBV10-3 to TRBJ2-7; 9 bases agree with TRBD2. Germline values: CDR1 ENHRY, CDR2 SYGVKD. The CDR3 sequence is 17 residues long. J gave up 3 bases and V 3 bases, and 12 bases lay outside the gene matches. The CDR3 spells CAISEYDSGGFGYEQYF. CDR3 DNA sequence: TGTGCCATCAGTGAATATGATAGCGGGGGATTCGGCTACGAGCAGTACTTC.

This chain's CDR3 is CASSGDKPYEQYF. The CDR3 nucleotides read TGTGCCAGCAGTGGGGACAAGCCCTACGAGCAGTACTTC. The chain employs TRBV12-3 or TRBV12-4 and TRBJ2-7; a possible D gene is TRBD1 (6 bases). V was trimmed by 5 bases and J by 2 bases, leaving 10 bases between them. The CDR3 is made up of 13 amino acids.

The chain employs TRBV7-9 and TRBJ1-4, with a weak D call TRBD1 (6 bases). The length of the CDR3 is 14 residues. The V and J ends lost 7 bases and 7 bases respectively, with 16 bases between them. Germline V lookup: CDR1 SEHNR, CDR2 FQNEAQ (reference sequence). Here the CDR3 reads CASNAQGVSEKLFF. The CDR3 coding sequence is TGTGCCAGCAACGCACAGGGTGTAAGTGAAAAACTGTTTTTT.

This clone is a singleton in its sample. The rearrangement joins TRBV27 to TRBJ2-7; TRBD2 matches 14 bases. Germline V gives CDR1 MNHEY, CDR2 SMNVEV (reference sequence). The CDR3 is made up of 16 amino acids. Trimming took 4 bases from V and 5 from J; bases not matched to a gene: 7. CDR3 amino acids: CASSSPRLAGGDEQYF. CDR3 in DNA: TGTGCCAGCAGTTCCCCGAGACTAGCGGGAGGGGACGAGCAGTACTTC.

The V call is TRBV11-3, the J call TRBJ2-2, with D unresolved. Trimming pared 3 bases from V and 7 bases from J, leaving 6 bases between. The CDR3 runs 12 residues. CDR1 is SGHNT and CDR2 is YENEEA in the germline V gene. CDR3 amino acids: CASSFSVGELFF. CDR3 bases: TGTGCCAGCAGCTTTTCTGTCGGGGAGCTGTTTTTT.

V and J are TRBV18 and TRBJ2-2, with D possibly matching TRBD1 (6 bases). The CDR3 sequence is 17 residues long. CDR1 and CDR2 (germline): KGHSH, LQKENI. Trimming removed 2 bases from V and 2 bases from J, with 15 bases in between. CDR3 in DNA: TGTGCCAGCTCACCAGGGCTCCGGACAGACAACACCGGGGAGCTGTTTTTT. The encoded protein is CASSPGLRTDNTGELFF.

In its sample, this clone was seen a few times. This chain connects TRBV19 to TRBJ1-5; 8 bases map to TRBD1. The junction had 6 bases not matched to a gene; V was cut back by 3 bases and J by 2 bases. Per the germline V gene, CDR1 is LNHDA and CDR2 is SQIVND (reference sequence). The length of the CDR3 is 16 residues. CDR3 residues: CASSIRTGNGNQPQHF. Written as DNA, the CDR3 is TGTGCCAGTAGTATCCGGACAGGGAACGGCAATCAGCCCCAGCATTTT.

CDR3 in amino acids: CASSLVGQGALLAFF. The CDR3 region has the DNA TGTGCCAGCAGCTTAGTGGGACAGGGGGCTTTGTTAGCTTTCTTT. This chain joins TRBV11-2 and TRBJ1-1, with 12 bases lining up with TRBD1. Trimming removed 1 base from V and 10 bases from J; junction bases left unmatched: 7. The CDR3 is 15 residues long. CDR1 SGHAT and CDR2 FQNNGV come from the germline V gene. The full variable domain, rest sourced from reference TRBV11-2 and TRBJ1-1, is EAGVAQSPRYKIIEKRQSVAFWCNPISGHATLYWYQQILGQGPKLLIQFQNNGVVDDSQLPKDRFSAERLKGVDSTLKIQPAKLEDSAVYLCASSLVGQGALLAFFGQGTRLTVV.

J is TRBJ2-7 and V is TRBV4-1; D perhaps matches TRBD2 (6 bases). The V gene lost 6 bases and the J gene lost 4 bases, with 22 bases spanning the gap. CDR1 MGHRA and CDR2 YSYEKL come from the germline V gene. The CDR3 extends over 16 amino acids. The CDR3 nucleotides read TGCGCCAGCAGAAAAGGACTATCCTCATCTCCTTACGAGCAGTACTTC. It is translated as CASRKGLSSSPYEQYF.

Written as DNA, the CDR3 is TGTGCCAGCAGCTTAGTAAAGGACAGGGGTTATAGGGGCTACACCTTC. Its protein product is CASSLVKDRGYRGYTF. J is TRBJ1-2 and V is TRBV7-9; 9 nucleotides agree with TRBD1. Germline CDR1 reads SEHNR; CDR2 reads FQNEAQ (reference sequence). The CDR3 is 16 residues long. Trimming removed 1 base from V and 8 bases from J; junction bases left unmatched: 11.

This chain joins TRBV5-4 and TRBJ1-4, with a tentative D call TRBD1 (5 bases). Deletions cut 7 bases from V and 2 bases from J, with 15 bases between. This CDR3 spans 15 amino acids. Germline V gives CDR1 SGHNT, CDR2 YYREEE (reference sequence). The CDR3 loop reads CASGVSTATNEKLFF. Written as DNA, the CDR3 is TGTGCCAGCGGGGTATCGACAGCGACTAATGAAAAACTGTTTTTT.

J is TRBJ2-7 and V is TRBV2, with 7 nucleotides matching TRBD1. This CDR3 has 14 residues. J was trimmed by 6 bases and V by 0 bases; bases with no gene match: 5. Germline V gene lookup returns CDR1 SNHLY and CDR2 FYNNEI. The CDR3 DNA is TGTGCCAGCAGTGAAGCGCGGGCAGGGGGCGAGCAGTACTTC. It yields the protein CASSEARAGGEQYF.

The V and J genes are TRBV18 and TRBJ1-1, with a tentative D call TRBD1 (5 bases). The CDR3 is 15 residues long. Deletions cut 0 bases from V and 4 bases from J, with 12 bases between. Germline CDR1 reads KGHSH; CDR2 reads LQKENI. The CDR3 spells CASSPPTGQTTEAFF. CDR3 bases: TGTGCCAGCTCACCACCTACAGGACAAACCACTGAAGCTTTCTTT.

The genes are TRBV7-2 and TRBJ1-1; D not certain. V was pared by 5 bases and J by 6 bases, with 16 bases between. CDR1 SGHTA and CDR2 FQGNSA come from the germline V gene. The CDR3 is 14 residues long. The chain's CDR3 is CASSPPGVRAEAFF. CDR3 DNA: TGTGCCAGCAGCCCCCCCGGGGTGAGGGCTGAAGCTTTCTTT. The full variable domain, with the rest looked up from reference TRBV7-2 and TRBJ1-1, is GAGVSQSPSNKVTEKGKDVELRCDPISGHTALYWYRQSLGQGLEFLIYFQGNSAPDKSGLPSDRFSAERTGGSVSTLTIQRTQQEDSAVYLCASSPPGVRAEAFFGQGTRLTVV.

This chain uses TRBV19 with TRBJ2-7; D perhaps matches TRBD2 (6 bases). Germline CDR1 and CDR2: LNHDA and SQIVND (reference sequence). The germline V and J ends were trimmed by 3 bases and 3 bases, with 12 bases remaining between them. The CDR3 loop spans 14 amino acids. The CDR3 nucleotides are TGTGCCAGTAGTATGGGACTTCATGTCTACGAGCAGTACTTC. Translated: CASSMGLHVYEQYF. Drawing the rest from reference TRBV19 and TRBJ2-7, the complete variable domain is DGGITQSPKYLFRKEGQNVTLSCEQNLNHDAMYWYRQDPGQGLRLIYYSQIVNDFQKGDIAEGYSVSREKKESFPLTVTSAQKNPTAFYLCASSMGLHVYEQYFGPGTRLTVT.

The chain uses TRBV5-1 and TRBJ1-1; 10 positions agree with TRBD1. J gave up 4 bases and V 0 bases, and 3 bases lay outside the gene matches. The CDR3 runs to 15 residues. Looked up from germline, CDR1 is SGHRS and CDR2 is YFSETQ. The CDR3 region is CASSLAGQGTTEAFF. The CDR3 bases are TGCGCCAGCAGCTTGGCGGGACAGGGGACCACTGAAGCTTTCTTT. Full variable domain (rest looked up from reference TRBV5-1 and TRBJ1-1): KAGVTQTPRYLIKTRGQQVTLSCSPISGHRSVSWYQQTPGQGLQFLFEYFSETQRNKGNFPGRFSGRQFSNSRSEMNVSTLELGDSALYLCASSLAGQGTTEAFFGQGTRLTVV.

The chain links TRBV5-4 to TRBJ1-1, with TRBD1 as a possible D gene (6 bases). V lost 8 bases to trimming and J lost 0 bases, with 8 bases between them. Germline V gene data show CDR1 as SGHNT and CDR2 as YYREEE (reference sequence). CDR3 length equals 12 residues. Here the CDR3 DNA reads TGTGCCAGAGGACAGATGAACACTGAAGCTTTCTTT. Its translation is CARGQMNTEAFF.

The chain joins TRBV28 to TRBJ2-7; D gene ambiguous. The V gene's germline CDR1 is MDHEN and CDR2 SYDVKM. V lost 3 bases and J 5 bases, leaving 11 bases between the germline ends. The CDR3 has 13 amino acids. The CDR3 sequence: CASSLGSQDEQYF. The CDR3 bases are TGTGCCAGCAGTTTGGGCTCCCAGGACGAGCAGTACTTC.

Remarks on this clone: A much bigger clone sits one base away, suggesting this may be a read error. The chain links TRBV27 to TRBJ1-1, with D hard to call. Germline values: CDR1 MNHEY, CDR2 SMNVEV (reference sequence). V shed 5 bases and J shed 1 base, with 8 bases lying between them. This CDR3 has 13 residues. The CDR3 DNA reads TGTGCCAGCAGTGACCGACAGAACACTGAAGCTTTCTTT. Its protein is CASSDRQNTEAFF.